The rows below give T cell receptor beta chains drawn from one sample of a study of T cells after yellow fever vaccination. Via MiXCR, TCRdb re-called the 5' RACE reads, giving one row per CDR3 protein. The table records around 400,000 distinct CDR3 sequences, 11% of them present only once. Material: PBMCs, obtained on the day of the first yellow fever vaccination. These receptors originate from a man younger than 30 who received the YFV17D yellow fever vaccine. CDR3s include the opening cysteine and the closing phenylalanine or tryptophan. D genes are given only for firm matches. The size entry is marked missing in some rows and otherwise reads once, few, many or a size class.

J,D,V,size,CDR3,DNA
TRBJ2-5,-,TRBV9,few,CASSVRDEETQYF,TGTGCCAGCAGCGTACGGGACGAAGAGACCCAGTACTTC
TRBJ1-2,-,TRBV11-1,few,CASSAYPRKDGYTF,TGTGCCAGCAGCGCCTACCCCCGGAAGGATGGCTACACCTTC
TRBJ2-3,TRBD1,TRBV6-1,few,CASTPRTGTDTQYF,TGTGCCAGCACCCCGAGGACAGGGACAGATACGCAGTATTTT
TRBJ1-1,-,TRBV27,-,CASSLQSMNTEAFF,TGTGCCAGCAGTCTACAGAGTATGAACACTGAAGCTTTCTTT
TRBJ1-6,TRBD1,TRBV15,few,CATSRTGGTFSPLHF,TGTGCCACCAGCAGGACAGGGGGGACTTTCTCACCCCTCCACTTT
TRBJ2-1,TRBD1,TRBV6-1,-,CASNRGTGQNNEQFF,TGTGCCAGCAACCGCGGGACAGGGCAAAACAATGAGCAGTTCTTC
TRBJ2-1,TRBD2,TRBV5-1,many,CASSGLAGAYNEQFF,TGCGCCAGCAGTGGACTAGCGGGGGCGTACAATGAGCAGTTCTTC
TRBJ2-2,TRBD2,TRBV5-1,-,CASSALTSGGYGTGELFF,TGCGCCAGCAGCGCTCTCACTAGCGGGGGATACGGCACCGGGGAGCTGTTTTTT
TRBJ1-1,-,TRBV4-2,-,CASSLLLGRAEAFF,TGTGCCAGCAGCCTACTCCTCGGCAGGGCTGAAGCTTTCTTT
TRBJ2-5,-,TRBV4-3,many,CASSQGWQETQYF,TGCGCCAGCAGCCAAGGATGGCAAGAGACCCAGTACTTC
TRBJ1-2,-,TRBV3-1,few,CASSQDWTSVAGYTF,TGTGCCAGCAGCCAAGATTGGACATCGGTAGCCGGCTACACCTTC
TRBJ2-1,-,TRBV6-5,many,CASSYSVGPYNEQFF,TGTGCCAGCAGTTACTCGGTCGGACCCTACAATGAGCAGTTCTTC
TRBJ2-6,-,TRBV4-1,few,CASSPEGGLLSGANVLTF,TGCGCCAGCAGCCCCGAGGGTGGTCTCCTCTCTGGGGCCAACGTCCTGACTTTC
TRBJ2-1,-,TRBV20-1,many,CSAITGQGGFYNEQFF,TGCAGTGCTATCACGGGGCAGGGTGGTTTCTACAATGAGCAGTTCTTC
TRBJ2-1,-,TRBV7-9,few,CASSGRIYEQFF,TGTGCCAGCAGCGGACGGATTTATGAGCAGTTCTTC
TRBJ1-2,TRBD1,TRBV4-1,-,CASSQDPGTGVYGYTF,TGCGCCAGCAGCCAAGACCCCGGGACAGGGGTCTATGGCTACACCTTC
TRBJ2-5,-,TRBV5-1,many,CASSLASVGAQETQYF,TGCGCCAGCAGCTTGGCTTCGGTAGGGGCCCAAGAGACCCAGTACTTC
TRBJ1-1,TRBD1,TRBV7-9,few,CASSPTDRGTEAFF,TGTGCCAGCAGCCCGACCGACAGGGGCACTGAAGCTTTCTTT
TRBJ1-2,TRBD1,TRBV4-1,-,CASSQDRGRRYDHESNYGYTF,TGCGCCAGCAGCCAAGACAGGGGGCGGCGGTACGATCACGAGTCTAACTATGGCTACACCTTC
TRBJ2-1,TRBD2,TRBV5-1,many,CASSLAPSTSGANEQFF,TGCGCCAGCAGCTTGGCCCCATCGACTAGCGGGGCCAATGAGCAGTTCTTC
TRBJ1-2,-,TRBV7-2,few,CASSSNRDANYGYTF,TGTGCCAGCAGCTCGAATCGGGACGCTAACTATGGCTACACCTTC
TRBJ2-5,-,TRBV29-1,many,CSGRGGETQYF,TGCAGCGGCAGGGGCGGTGAGACCCAGTACTTC
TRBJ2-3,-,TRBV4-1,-,CASSQALAQPTDTQYF,TGCGCCAGCAGCCAAGCCCTAGCGCAACCCACAGATACGCAGTATTTT
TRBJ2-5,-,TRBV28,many,CASSLAGAEETQYF,TGCGCCAGCAGCTTGGCGGGGGCAGAAGAGACCCAGTACTTC
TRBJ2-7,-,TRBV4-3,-,CASSQAPLGGLIPYEQYF,TGCGCCAGCAGCCAAGCACCCCTCGGGGGCCTGATCCCCTACGAGCAGTACTTC
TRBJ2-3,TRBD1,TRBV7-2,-,CASSLRFSGGADTQYF,TGTGCCAGCAGCTTAAGGTTTTCAGGGGGTGCAGATACGCAGTATTTT
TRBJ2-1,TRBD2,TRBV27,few,CASSLSSGEEAYNEQFF,TGTGCCAGCAGTTTATCGAGCGGGGAGGAGGCCTACAATGAGCAGTTCTTC
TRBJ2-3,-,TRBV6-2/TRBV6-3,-,CASTSSGEYTDTQYF,TGTGCCAGCACTTCAAGCGGCGAGTACACAGATACGCAGTATTTT
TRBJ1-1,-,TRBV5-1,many,CASSFRARRDTEAFF,TGCGCCAGCAGCTTCCGAGCCCGAAGGGACACTGAAGCTTTCTTT
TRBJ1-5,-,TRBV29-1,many,CSVEGWDKSQPQHF,TGCAGCGTTGAGGGGTGGGACAAAAGTCAGCCCCAGCATTTT
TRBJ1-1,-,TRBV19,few,CASSMQGTEAFF,TGTGCCAGTAGTATGCAGGGCACTGAAGCTTTCTTT
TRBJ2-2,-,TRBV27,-,CASSSLGYTGELFF,TGTGCCAGCAGTAGTCTGGGGTACACCGGGGAGCTGTTTTTT
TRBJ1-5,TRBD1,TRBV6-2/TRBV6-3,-,CASRGPGQGIRGNQPQHF,TGTGCCAGCAGAGGGCCGGGACAGGGGATTCGGGGCAATCAGCCCCAGCATTTT
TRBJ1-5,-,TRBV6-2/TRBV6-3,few,CASSINRVQPQHF,TGTGCCAGCAGCATAAACCGGGTTCAGCCCCAGCATTTT
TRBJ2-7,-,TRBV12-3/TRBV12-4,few,CASSFGQGAEQYF,TGTGCCAGCAGTTTCGGGCAGGGTGCCGAGCAGTACTTC
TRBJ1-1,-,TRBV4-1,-,CASSHNDAGRKNTEAFF,TGCGCCAGCAGCCACAACGATGCAGGACGGAAGAACACTGAAGCTTTCTTT
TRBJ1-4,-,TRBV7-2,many,CASSNQKGHEKLFF,TGTGCCAGCAGCAACCAGAAAGGGCATGAAAAACTGTTTTTT